The T cell receptor beta chain under discussion was sequenced for a study of T cells after yellow fever vaccination. Whole-study context: Low-cell-number fractions underwent preparation using SMART-Seq v4 Ultra Low Input.

TCRdb called the 5' RACE reads again in MiXCR, with one record for every CDR3 protein. The sample includes approximately 610,000 distinct CDR3 sequences, roughly a sixth seen only once; the top ten take roughly 17%. Remarks on this clonotype: Its antigen is undetermined.

General observations from the study: Subsequent to the booster, the majority of primary-vaccination clones reappeared (around 96% CD4, 88% CD8).

After removal of 0 bases from V and 1 base from J, the junction contained 6 bases not matched to a gene. Germline V gene data show CDR1 as SGHAT and CDR2 as FQNNGV. There are 18 residues in the CDR3. The sequence was obtained from a man between 18 and 29 years old who received the YFV17D yellow fever vaccine. The chain is built from TRBV11-2 and TRBJ2-3, with 11 positions matching TRBD2. The source material was PBMCs, sampled 4 to 6 days after the first yellow fever vaccination. CDR3 protein: CASSLDLAGGHGTDTQYF. Written as DNA, the CDR3 is TGTGCCAGCAGCTTAGATTTAGCGGGGGGGCATGGCACAGATACGCAGTATTTT.